The rows below give T cell receptor beta chains drawn from one sample of a study of blood T cells in healthy people across ages. Each CDR3 protein is one row after TCRdb ran MiXCR on the 5' RACE reads. The sample holds about 670,000 distinct CDR3 sequences, approximately 40% seen once. The specimen was blood. Receptor source: a man aged 80 or over in good health. Each CDR3 is given with its conserved first and last residue. D genes are given only for firm matches. A clone size is listed for some rows: how often the clone was seen (once, few, many), or a class if it is expanded.

CDR3: CSVAGTESSYNEQFF
DNA: TGCAGCGTTGCAGGGACAGAGAGCTCCTACAATGAGCAGTTCTTC
J: TRBJ2-1
size: few
D: TRBD1
V: TRBV29-1

CDR3: CASSQAIIIDEQFF
DNA: TGTGCCAGCAGCCAAGCGATCATTATTGATGAGCAGTTCTTC
J: TRBJ2-1
size: -
D: -
V: TRBV3-1

CDR3: CASSLVVGGGMNTEAFF
DNA: TGTGCCAGCAGCCTGGTCGTCGGGGGGGGGATGAACACTGAAGCTTTCTTT
J: TRBJ1-1
size: -
D: -
V: TRBV12-3/TRBV12-4

CDR3: CASSPPGQRNVLTF
DNA: TGTGCCAGCTCACCACCTGGTCAAAGGAACGTCCTGACTTTC
J: TRBJ2-6
size: -
D: -
V: TRBV18

CDR3: CASSPGPAREQYF
DNA: TGTGCCAGCAGCCCCGGGCCAGCCCGCGAGCAGTACTTC
J: TRBJ2-7
size: few
D: -
V: TRBV7-2

CDR3: CASSVTGLDTQYF
DNA: TGTGCCAGCAGCGTGACGGGGTTAGATACGCAGTATTTT
J: TRBJ2-3
size: few
D: -
V: TRBV7-3

CDR3: CSASFLAGPVSTDTQYF
DNA: TGCAGTGCTAGCTTTCTAGCGGGACCCGTTAGCACAGATACGCAGTATTTT
J: TRBJ2-3
size: -
D: TRBD2
V: TRBV20-1

CDR3: CASSQDQGRAEQFF
DNA: TGCGCCAGCAGCCAAGATCAAGGTCGAGCTGAGCAGTTCTTC
J: TRBJ2-1
size: -
D: -
V: TRBV4-3

CDR3: CAGTGSSGANVLTF
DNA: TGTGCCGGCACAGGGAGCTCTGGGGCCAACGTCCTGACTTTC
J: TRBJ2-6
size: -
D: -
V: TRBV28

CDR3: CSARLGSGGYNSPLHF
DNA: TGCAGTGCTAGATTGGGGAGCGGCGGCTATAATTCACCCCTCCACTTT
J: TRBJ1-6
size: -
D: -
V: TRBV20-1

CDR3: CASGSHLGTDTQYF
DNA: TGTGCCAGCGGAAGTCATTTGGGCACAGATACGCAGTATTTT
J: TRBJ2-3
size: once
D: -
V: TRBV6-2/TRBV6-3

CDR3: CASRPTGTQEQYF
DNA: TGTGCCAGCAGACCGACAGGTACTCAAGAGCAGTACTTC
J: TRBJ2-7
size: few
D: -
V: TRBV11-2

CDR3: CASSPRRGGDGSETQFF
DNA: TGTGCCAGCAGCCCACGTCGAGGGGGCGATGGATCGGAGACCCAGTTCTTC
J: TRBJ2-1
size: -
D: TRBD1
V: TRBV7-2

CDR3: CSAPSSGTGLNEQYF
DNA: TGCAGTGCTCCTTCCTCCGGGACGGGACTCAATGAGCAGTACTTC
J: TRBJ2-5
size: -
D: -
V: TRBV20-1

CDR3: CASSGGLARADTQYF
DNA: TGTGCCAGCAGCGGCGGACTAGCGAGGGCAGATACGCAGTATTTT
J: TRBJ2-3
size: few
D: TRBD2
V: TRBV7-2

CDR3: CASSPSRGGRDEQYF
DNA: TGTGCCAGCAGCCCGAGTAGGGGGGGGAGAGACGAGCAGTACTTC
J: TRBJ2-7
size: -
D: -
V: TRBV5-5

CDR3: CASRGRGNQPQHF
DNA: TGTGCCAGCAGAGGCAGGGGGAATCAGCCCCAGCATTTT
J: TRBJ1-5
size: -
D: TRBD1
V: TRBV28

CDR3: CASSKRTSGANVLTF
DNA: TGTGCCAGCAGCAAACGGACCTCTGGGGCCAACGTCCTGACTTTC
J: TRBJ2-6
size: -
D: -
V: TRBV14

CDR3: CSARPTSGPSTDTQYF
DNA: TGCAGTGCTAGACCAACTTCGGGACCCTCCACAGATACGCAGTATTTT
J: TRBJ2-3
size: -
D: -
V: TRBV20-1

CDR3: CASSSLRGVMETQYF
DNA: TGTGCCAGCAGCTCCCTGCGGGGGGTAATGGAGACCCAGTACTTC
J: TRBJ2-5
size: few
D: TRBD2
V: TRBV7-7

CDR3: CASSQEIAGGGNEQFF
DNA: TGCGCCAGCAGCCAAGAAATAGCGGGAGGAGGGAATGAGCAGTTCTTC
J: TRBJ2-1
size: few
D: TRBD2
V: TRBV4-3

CDR3: CSARVPRGAKNIQYF
DNA: TGCAGTGCTAGAGTACCCCGAGGGGCCAAAAACATTCAGTACTTC
J: TRBJ2-4
size: -
D: -
V: TRBV20-1

CDR3: CSAPRDRGRNQPQHF
DNA: TGCAGTGCTCCCCGGGACAGGGGGCGTAATCAGCCCCAGCATTTT
J: TRBJ1-5
size: -
D: TRBD1
V: TRBV20-1

CDR3: CASSPGTAFSYEQYF
DNA: TGTGCCAGCAGCCCCGGGACAGCTTTCTCCTACGAGCAGTACTTC
J: TRBJ2-7
size: many
D: TRBD1
V: TRBV6-2/TRBV6-3

CDR3: CAWDPGVSSGANVLTF
DNA: TGTGCCTGGGACCCCGGTGTCAGCTCTGGGGCCAACGTCCTGACTTTC
J: TRBJ2-6
size: -
D: -
V: TRBV30

CDR3: CATQGIRGSYEQYF
DNA: TGTGCCACCCAAGGAATCCGGGGGTCCTACGAGCAGTACTTC
J: TRBJ2-7
size: few
D: -
V: TRBV15

CDR3: CASSLGGRVNEQYF
DNA: TGTGCCAGCAGTCTCGGGGGGAGGGTCAATGAGCAGTACTTC
J: TRBJ2-5
size: -
D: TRBD2
V: TRBV27

CDR3: CASHVGWTGTYEQFF
DNA: TGCGCCAGCCACGTGGGATGGACGGGTACCTACGAGCAGTTCTTC
J: TRBJ2-1
size: once
D: -
V: TRBV5-1

CDR3: CATSAQNYGYTF
DNA: TGTGCCACCAGCGCCCAGAACTACGGCTACACCTTC
J: TRBJ1-2
size: -
D: -
V: TRBV7-9

CDR3: CATSRVEGLAKNIQYF
DNA: TGTGCCACCAGCAGAGTGGAAGGATTAGCCAAAAACATTCAGTACTTC
J: TRBJ2-4
size: -
D: -
V: TRBV15

CDR3: CSVESQGNEQFF
DNA: TGCAGCGTTGAGAGCCAGGGCAATGAGCAGTTCTTC
J: TRBJ2-1
size: -
D: -
V: TRBV29-1

CDR3: CSAQGEGGADTQYF
DNA: TGCAGTGCCCAGGGAGAGGGCGGGGCAGATACGCAGTATTTT
J: TRBJ2-3
size: once
D: -
V: TRBV20-1

CDR3: CASRGTGSYGYTF
DNA: TGTGCCAGCAGGGGGACAGGATCCTATGGCTACACCTTC
J: TRBJ1-2
size: -
D: TRBD1
V: TRBV2

CDR3: CASSYSVRHSQKQVGAIDEQFF
DNA: TGTGCCAGCAGTTACTCGGTTCGACATAGCCAAAAACAGGTTGGGGCCATTGATGAGCAGTTCTTC
J: TRBJ2-1
size: -
D: -
V: TRBV6-2/TRBV6-3

CDR3: CSASFTGTSGRGGEQFF
DNA: TGCAGTGCGTCCTTCACGGGGACTAGCGGGAGAGGTGGTGAGCAGTTCTTC
J: TRBJ2-1
size: few
D: TRBD2
V: TRBV20-1

CDR3: CSASSMGLAYEQYF
DNA: TGCAGTGCTAGTAGCATGGGACTAGCCTACGAGCAGTACTTC
J: TRBJ2-7
size: once
D: TRBD2
V: TRBV20-1

CDR3: CATSEATGVTDTQYF
DNA: TGTGCCACCAGTGAAGCGACAGGGGTTACAGATACGCAGTATTTT
J: TRBJ2-3
size: few
D: TRBD1
V: TRBV24-1

CDR3: CASSLVRNSGANVLTF
DNA: TGCGCCAGCAGCTTGGTGAGAAACTCTGGGGCCAACGTCCTGACTTTC
J: TRBJ2-6
size: -
D: -
V: TRBV5-1

CDR3: CASSQFGAETQYF
DNA: TGCGCCAGCAGCCAATTTGGGGCAGAGACCCAGTACTTC
J: TRBJ2-5
size: -
D: -
V: TRBV4-3

CDR3: CSARDNRVGYEQYF
DNA: TGCAGTGCTAGAGATAACAGGGTAGGGTACGAGCAGTACTTC
J: TRBJ2-7
size: -
D: -
V: TRBV20-1

CDR3: CSVAVWGTTGELFF
DNA: TGCAGCGTGGCCGTGTGGGGGACCACCGGGGAGCTGTTTTTT
J: TRBJ2-2
size: -
D: -
V: TRBV29-1

CDR3: CASSPRGGPQETQYF
DNA: TGTGCCAGCAGTCCACGGGGGGGCCCGCAAGAGACCCAGTACTTC
J: TRBJ2-5
size: -
D: TRBD2
V: TRBV6-5

CDR3: CASSQDRVGLAGVHNEQFF
DNA: TGCGCCAGCAGCCAAGATCGAGTCGGACTAGCGGGAGTACACAATGAGCAGTTCTTC
J: TRBJ2-1
size: -
D: TRBD2
V: TRBV4-3

CDR3: CSALLTSGGYEQCF
DNA: TGCAGTGCCCTACTAACTAGCGGGGGTTACGAGCAGTGTTTC
J: TRBJ2-7
size: -
D: TRBD2
V: TRBV20-1

CDR3: CASSQGGTSFDELFF
DNA: TGCGCCAGCAGCCAAGGGGGGACTAGCTTTGATGAGCTGTTCTTC
J: TRBJ2-1
size: once
D: TRBD2
V: TRBV4-3

CDR3: CASSLGGAGGPYEQFF
DNA: TGTGCCAGCAGCCTCGGGGGAGCGGGAGGGCCCTATGAGCAGTTCTTC
J: TRBJ2-1
size: few
D: TRBD2
V: TRBV28

CDR3: CASSSGPGSDEQYF
DNA: TGTGCCAGCAGCTCGGGGCCAGGGAGCGACGAGCAGTACTTC
J: TRBJ2-7
size: -
D: -
V: TRBV7-9

CDR3: CASRGGKETQYF
DNA: TGTGCCAGCAGGGGAGGGAAAGAGACCCAGTACTTC
J: TRBJ2-5
size: -
D: TRBD2
V: TRBV28

CDR3: CATNKGQGAIGGYTF
DNA: TGTGCCACCAATAAGGGACAGGGGGCGATTGGTGGCTACACCTTC
J: TRBJ1-2
size: -
D: TRBD1
V: TRBV28

CDR3: CASSPSRQGATEAFF
DNA: TGTGCCAGCAGCCCGAGTCGACAGGGGGCTACTGAAGCTTTCTTT
J: TRBJ1-1
size: few
D: TRBD1
V: TRBV7-8

CDR3: CASSQDLGGSEYF
DNA: TGCGCCAGCAGCCAAGATCTTGGGGGGAGCGAGTACTTC
J: TRBJ2-5
size: -
D: -
V: TRBV4-3

CDR3: CASTRTSSYEQYF
DNA: TGTGCCAGCACGCGGACTAGCTCGTACGAGCAGTACTTC
J: TRBJ2-7
size: -
D: TRBD2
V: TRBV28

CDR3: CASSAVTSEITGELFF
DNA: TGTGCCAGCAGCGCCGTGACTAGCGAAATCACCGGGGAGCTGTTTTTT
J: TRBJ2-2
size: -
D: TRBD2
V: TRBV9

CDR3: CASSFSGTEAFF
DNA: TGTGCCAGCAGCTTCTCAGGGACTGAAGCTTTCTTT
J: TRBJ1-1
size: -
D: -
V: TRBV7-9